This entry features one TCR beta chain sequence. This record belongs to a study of blood T cell repertoires in COVID-19. TCRdb keeps only in-frame clones here, not all; method: immunoSEQ multiplex PCR. The sample holds tens of thousands of clones, over 75% seen once. V gave up 7 bases and J gave up 7 bases; unmatched junction bases: 6. The V gene's germline CDR1 is MDHEN and CDR2 SYDVKM. The CDR3 loop spans 14 amino acids. V usage is TRBV28 and J usage is TRBJ1-4, with 10 bases lining up with TRBD1. Input material: peripheral blood. This sequence originates from a man in his sixties or seventies with COVID-19, enrolled during active disease. The CDR3 DNA is TGTGCCAGCACCCCCGGGACAGGGGCTGAAAAACTGTTTTTT. Its translation is CASTPGTGAEKLFF.